This T cell receptor beta chain was captured by sequencing in a study of high-grade serous ovarian cancer treatment subgroups (dated by TCRdb to the early 2020s). Looking at the study overall: On average, each sample produced fewer than 15,000 sequencing reads and several thousand unique TCR beta rearrangements. The approximately 30-patient cohort included 10 patients with no residual disease after primary surgery (R0), 10 excellent NACT responders, and 10 poor NACT responders. TCR beta repertoires were profiled in patients with high-grade serous ovarian cancer who were grouped, under a laparoscopic triage algorithm, by complete gross resection or by neoadjuvant chemotherapy response. In total there were approximately 96 samples, since every patient provided one primary tumor sample and two metastatic tumor samples. General findings and caveats noted by the study authors: The TCR repertoire analyses centered on CDR3, leaving CDR1 and CDR2 unanalyzed. Bulk tumor TCR sequencing lacked spatial information, limiting insight into HGSC tumor complexity and diversity. Repertoire similarity ranging from about 0.1 to 0.85 was observed between tumors from the same patient, whereas almost no similarity was observed between different patients. Neoantigen level correlated positively with TCR clonal relatedness, and copy number variation and mutation load from whole-genome sequencing showed a positive trend with TCR clonal relatedness.

The germline V gene encodes CDR1 LGHNA and CDR2 YSLEER. V and J lose 0 bases and 7 bases, and a span of 9 bases separates them. Its CDR3 holds 13 amino acids, cysteine through phenylalanine. Only the CDR3 DNA stays, 39 bases, in frame from base 1. In its sample, this clone was seen a few times. This clone's antigen is unknown. Base qualities are not at hand, and no much larger clone is one base apart. High-throughput TCR profiling via ImmunoSEQ was performed on the approximately 90 tumor samples. In the original analysis: Repertoire diversity metrics included richness (unique productive sequences), clonality, evenness and relatedness; Bhattacharyya coefficient assessed similarity between samples. A sensitivity analysis that removed TCRs with fewer than two reads produced consistent conclusions. TCRdb limited this immuneACCESS table to in-frame rearrangements with V and J called. A share of clones is missing; checked studies link under half to unresolved V genes, and the rest is unexplained. V and J calls and clone size are copied from that table; D and trimming were computed from the DNA. This sample lists 35,000 to 45,000 clones; over 60% were detected once. Approximately 3.1% of the sample is held by the ten biggest clonotypes.

Collection of tumor samples took place before definitive surgery or chemotherapy. Genomic DNA was extracted by the MD Anderson Biospecimen Extraction Resource, and TCR sequencing was done by the MD Anderson Cancer Genomics Laboratory. The sequence joins TRBV4-3 to TRBJ1-1, with no confidently assigned D gene. Sequencing was done on a sample of tumor tissue. The TCR sequence derives from a human donor with high-grade serous ovarian cancer. The encoded CDR3 is CASSQDVTVEAFF. The base sequence is TGCGCCAGCAGCCAAGATGTGACGGTTGAAGCTTTCTTT.